This TCR beta chain was sequenced for a study of shared T cell receptors in the human thymus. Measured with immunoSEQ multiplex PCR; TCRdb has only the in-frame clones, and not every one. The sample lists hundreds of thousands of clones; approximately 85% were seen once. This CDR3 is 17 amino acids long. The ends lost 5 bases at V and 4 bases at J; junction bases unmatched: 13. Germline V gene lookup returns CDR1 SGHAT and CDR2 FQNNGV. The same sample was also studied in work on human thymus T cells. That report notes: All donors were healthy Finnish infants who were undergoing corrective surgery to treat congenital heart defects. Thymus pieces cut out during corrective heart surgery were the tissue that was used. In unrelated individuals, thymic repertoires overlapped highly, according to related research.

The chain combines TRBV11-2 with TRBJ1-3; TRBD1 matches 8 bases. The source material was thymocytes. The receptor was derived from a girl under three years old with a congenital heart defect. The CDR3: CASSTQFGQGHGNTIYF. In nucleotides, the CDR3 is TGTGCCAGCAGCACCCAGTTCGGACAGGGCCACGGAAACACCATATATTTT.